Below, 17 T cell receptor beta chains from the same sample are listed, as sequenced in a study of TIL therapy for anti-PD-1-resistant metastatic lung cancer. The immunoSEQ assay was v3. Sequenced by immunoSEQ multiplex PCR; TCRdb stores in-frame clones only, minus some. The data contain roughly 57,000 clones, approximately 78% of them singletons. Time point given: pre-treatment sample, taken before nivolumab and TIL therapy. Sequenced material: blood, taken at baseline. The receptors derive from a person aged 25 to 80 with non-small cell lung cancer.

J is TRBJ2-3 and V is TRBV11-3; the D call may be TRBD1 or TRBD2 (6 bases each). This CDR3 spans 15 amino acids. V was clipped by 2 bases and J by 4 bases, with 13 bases between them. Germline CDR1 and CDR2: SGHNT and YENEEA. In DNA form, the CDR3 reads TGTGCCAGCAGCTTAAGAGGGGGGCTGTCAGATACGCAGTATTTT. This gives the protein CASSLRGGLSDTQYF.

This rearrangement joins TRBV5-1 to TRBJ2-1; D perhaps matches TRBD1 (6 bases). V shed 0 bases and J shed 3 bases, with 13 bases lying between them. The CDR3 is 16 amino acids. From germline, CDR1 is SGHRS and CDR2 YFSETQ. The CDR3 spells CASSLVGDTRYNEQFF. DNA of the CDR3: TGCGCCAGCAGCTTGGTCGGGGACACCCGCTACAATGAGCAGTTCTTC.

The chain carries TRBV28 and TRBJ1-1; D not certain. CDR1 MDHEN and CDR2 SYDVKM come from the germline V gene. CDR3 length: 13 residues. Trimming cost V 8 bases and J 10 bases, with 20 bases left between them. CDR3: CASEQYLGFRAFF. The CDR3 bases are TGTGCCAGCGAACAGTATCTAGGGTTTAGAGCTTTCTTT. The full variable domain, rest sourced from reference TRBV28 and TRBJ1-1, is DVKVTQSSRYLVKRTGEKVFLECVQDMDHENMFWYRQDPGLGLRLIYFSYDVKMKEKGDIPEGYSVSREKKERFSLILESASTNQTSMYLCASEQYLGFRAFFGQGTRLTVV.

V gene TRBV27 combines with J gene TRBJ2-3; D is ambiguous. V lost 2 bases and J lost 5, with 8 bases in between. This CDR3 is built from 13 residues. The germline gives CDR1 MNHEY, CDR2 SMNVEV (reference sequence). This CDR3 reads CASSLRWGDTQYF. The DNA of the CDR3 is TGTGCCAGCAGTTTAAGGTGGGGAGATACGCAGTATTTT.

This clone was seen more than once but under ten times. V is TRBV7-6 and J is TRBJ2-5; a weak D match, TRBD1 (5 bases). Germline lookup yields CDR1 SGHVS and CDR2 FNYEAQ. The CDR3 length is 16 residues. V was cut by 3 bases and J by 5 bases, with 19 bases left in between. CDR3 bases: TGTGCCAGCAGCTTCAGGGCCTCAAGGGCGGCGGAGACCCAGTACTTC. It is translated as CASSFRASRAAETQYF.

This rearrangement joins TRBV28 to TRBJ1-2, with D unresolved. V dropped 5 bases and J dropped 4 bases, with 14 bases sitting between them. The CDR3 has 14 amino acids. Germline assignment: CDR1 MDHEN and CDR2 SYDVKM. CDR3 nucleotides: TGTGCCAGCAGTCCCCTCGGTAGATCCTATGGCTACACCTTC. This encodes CASSPLGRSYGYTF.

A single count supports this clone. The chain employs TRBV11-3 and TRBJ1-1; no clear D. The CDR3 contains 16 residues. V lost 1 base to trimming and J lost 0 bases, with 12 bases between them. Germline assignment: CDR1 SGHNT and CDR2 YENEEA. In DNA, the CDR3 is TGTGCCAGCAGCTTAGGGGCAGGCGCTATGAACACTGAAGCTTTCTTT. Its translation is CASSLGAGAMNTEAFF.

The chain is built from TRBV19 and TRBJ2-5; D could derive from TRBD1 or TRBD2 (5 bases each). Trimming shortened V by 7 bases and J by 1 base, and 10 bases separated the two germline ends. This CDR3 has 13 amino acids. Germline V gene data show CDR1 as LNHDA and CDR2 as SQIVND (reference sequence). CDR3 in DNA: TGTGCCAGTAACCCTGGGGGCCAAGAGACCCAGTACTTC. Protein product: CASNPGGQETQYF.

V is TRBV6-5 and J is TRBJ1-1; D is undetermined. Germline V gives CDR1 MNHEY, CDR2 SVGAGI. The CDR3 is 16 residues long. The V end lost 0 bases, the J end lost 5 bases, and 16 bases lay between the germline ends. The DNA for the CDR3 is TGTGCCAGCAGTTACTCATTCAGAGCACTTGGGACTGAAGCTTTCTTT. Translating gives CASSYSFRALGTEAFF.

A single count supports this clone. The J gene is TRBJ2-2, the V gene TRBV9; TRBD2 matches 7 bases. With V trimmed by 0 bases and J by 0 bases, 17 bases remained unmatched. Per the germline V gene, CDR1 is SGDLS and CDR2 is YYNGEE. CDR3 length: 21 amino acids. The CDR3 loop reads CASSVARGGTGGAANTGELFF. The CDR3 bases are TGTGCCAGCAGCGTAGCTCGGGGCGGTACGGGAGGTGCCGCGAACACCGGGGAGCTGTTTTTT.

Here the CDR3 DNA reads TGTGCCAGTAGTATAGGTAGGGGAATCTACGAGCAGTACTTC. Residues: CASSIGRGIYEQYF. This chain links TRBV19 with TRBJ2-7; D perhaps matches TRBD1 (5 bases). The CDR3 extends over 14 amino acids. The germline gives CDR1 LNHDA, CDR2 SQIVND (reference sequence). V shed 1 base and J shed 3 bases, with 10 bases lying between them.

The chain combines TRBV7-3 with TRBJ2-3; TRBD1 agrees at 7 bases. Germline values: CDR1 SGHTA, CDR2 FQGTGA. CDR3 length: 14 residues. The J segment lost 2 bases and the V segment lost 4 bases, leaving 3 bases of the junction unmatched. The CDR3 bases are TGTGCCAGCAGCTACAGGGGAATCACAGATACGCAGTATTTT. Translation: CASSYRGITDTQYF.

This chain links TRBV20-1 with TRBJ1-1; D perhaps matches TRBD1 (5 bases). The V end lost 3 bases, the J end lost 13 bases, and 15 bases lay between the germline ends. CDR3 length: 11 amino acids. Germline V gene lookup returns CDR1 DFQATT and CDR2 SNEGSKA (reference sequence). The CDR3 nucleotides read TGCAGTGCTAGTCAGGGTCTGGTTGGTTTCTTT. Translating gives CSASQGLVGFF.

This chain uses TRBV9 with TRBJ2-5; D not resolved. The germline V and J ends were trimmed by 3 bases and 4 bases, with 7 bases remaining between them. The CDR3 runs 12 residues. Germline loops: CDR1 SGDLS, CDR2 YYNGEE. CDR3 residues: CASSGSGETQYF. CDR3 bases: TGTGCCAGCAGCGGGTCAGGAGAGACCCAGTACTTC.

This rearrangement joins TRBV5-1 to TRBJ1-4; D gene uncertain. The CDR3 is made up of 13 amino acids. Trimming took 0 bases from V and 7 from J, leaving 7 bases between them. CDR1 SGHRS and CDR2 YFSETQ come from the germline V gene. The CDR3 DNA is TGCGCCAGCAGCTTGGATGGAGTTGAAAAACTGTTTTTT. Amino acids: CASSLDGVEKLFF.

The chain recombines TRBV4-3 with TRBJ2-2; weak D call: TRBD2 (5 bases). Trimming pared 4 bases from V and 3 bases from J, leaving 9 bases between. CDR1 and CDR2 from the germline V gene are LGHNA and YSLEER. CDR3 length: 14 residues. CDR3 residues: CASSRNGDTGELFF. CDR3 nucleotide sequence: TGCGCCAGCAGCCGTAACGGGGACACCGGGGAGCTGTTTTTT.

A few counts support this clone. This CDR3 is CASSLARGGGGYTF. The CDR3 nucleotides are TGCGCCAGCAGCTTGGCCCGGGGAGGAGGTGGCTACACCTTC. The chain employs TRBV5-1 and TRBJ1-2; D is unclear. The CDR3 runs to 14 residues. Trimming left V 0 bases short and J 7 bases short, with 13 bases between. Germline V gives CDR1 SGHRS, CDR2 YFSETQ. Filled out from reference TRBV5-1 and TRBJ1-2, the complete variable domain reads KAGVTQTPRYLIKTRGQQVTLSCSPISGHRSVSWYQQTPGQGLQFLFEYFSETQRNKGNFPGRFSGRQFSNSRSEMNVSTLELGDSALYLCASSLARGGGGYTFGSGTRLTVV.